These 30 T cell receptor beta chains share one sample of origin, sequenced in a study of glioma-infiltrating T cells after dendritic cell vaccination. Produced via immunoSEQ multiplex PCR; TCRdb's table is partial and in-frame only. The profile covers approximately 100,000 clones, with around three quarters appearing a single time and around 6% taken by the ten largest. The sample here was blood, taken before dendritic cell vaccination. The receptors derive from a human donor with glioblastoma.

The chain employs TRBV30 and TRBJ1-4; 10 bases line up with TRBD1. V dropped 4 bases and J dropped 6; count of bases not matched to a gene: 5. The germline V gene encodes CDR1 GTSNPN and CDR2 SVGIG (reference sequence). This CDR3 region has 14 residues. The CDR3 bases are TGTGCCTGGACCCCCGGGACAGGGGATGAAAAACTGTTTTTT. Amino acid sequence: CAWTPGTGDEKLFF.

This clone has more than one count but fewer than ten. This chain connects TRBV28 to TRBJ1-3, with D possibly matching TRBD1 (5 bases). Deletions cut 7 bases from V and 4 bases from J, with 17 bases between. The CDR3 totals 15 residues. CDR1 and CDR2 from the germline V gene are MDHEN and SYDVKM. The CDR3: CASTLGAGSGNTIYF. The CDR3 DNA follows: TGTGCCAGCACCCTTGGAGCAGGGTCAGGAAACACCATATATTTT.

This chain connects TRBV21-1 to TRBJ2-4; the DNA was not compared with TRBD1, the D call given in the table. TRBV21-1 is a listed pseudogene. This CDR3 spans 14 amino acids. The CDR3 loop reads CASRRHIAKNIQYF. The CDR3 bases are TGTGCCAGCAGGAGACACATAGCCAAAAACATTCAGTACTTC.

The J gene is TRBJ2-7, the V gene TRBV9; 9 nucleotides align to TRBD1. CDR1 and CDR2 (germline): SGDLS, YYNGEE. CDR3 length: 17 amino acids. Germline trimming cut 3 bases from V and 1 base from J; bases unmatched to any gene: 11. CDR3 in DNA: TGTGCCAGCAGCGGTGAGGGGACAGGGCGGATTTCCTACGAGCAGTACTTC. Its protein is CASSGEGTGRISYEQYF. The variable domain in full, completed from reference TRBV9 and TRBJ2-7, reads DSGVTQTPKHLITATGQRVTLRCSPRSGDLSVYWYQQSLDQGLQFLIQYYNGEERAKGNILERFSAQQFPDLHSELNLSSLELGDSALYFCASSGEGTGRISYEQYFGPGTRLTVT.

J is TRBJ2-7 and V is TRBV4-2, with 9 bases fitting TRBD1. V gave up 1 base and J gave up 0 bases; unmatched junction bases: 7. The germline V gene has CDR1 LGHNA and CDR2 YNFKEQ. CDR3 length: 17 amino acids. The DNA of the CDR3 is TGTGCCAGCAGCCAAGTGGGAGGGACAGGGAACTCCTACGAGCAGTACTTC. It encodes CASSQVGGTGNSYEQYF.

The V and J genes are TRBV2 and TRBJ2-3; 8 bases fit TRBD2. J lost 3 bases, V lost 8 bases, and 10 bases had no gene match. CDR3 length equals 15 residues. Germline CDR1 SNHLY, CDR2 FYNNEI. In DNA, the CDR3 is TGTGCCAGCCGAGGGAGCGGGGGTTGGACAGATACGCAGTATTTT. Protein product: CASRGSGGWTDTQYF.

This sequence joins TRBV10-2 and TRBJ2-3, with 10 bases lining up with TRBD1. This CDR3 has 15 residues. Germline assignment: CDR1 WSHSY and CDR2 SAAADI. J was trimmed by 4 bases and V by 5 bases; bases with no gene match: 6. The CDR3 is CASSPRTGGADTQYF. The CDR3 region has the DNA TGCGCCAGCAGTCCCCGGACAGGGGGTGCAGATACGCAGTATTTT.

CDR3 region: CASSPRPGTPITDTQYF. The CDR3 region has the DNA TGCGCCAGCAGCCCGCGACCCGGGACTCCCATCACAGATACGCAGTATTTT. The chain couples TRBV5-1 to TRBJ2-3; D perhaps matches TRBD2 (6 bases). This CDR3 is 17 amino acids long. Trimming cost V 4 bases and J 2 bases, with 20 bases left between them. CDR1 SGHRS and CDR2 YFSETQ come from the germline V gene.

As DNA, the CDR3 is TGTGCCAGCTCACCACTGAGCCCATCTAGCACAGATACGCAGTATTTT. As protein: CASSPLSPSSTDTQYF. The chain is built from TRBV18 and TRBJ2-3; D gene ambiguous. From germline, CDR1 is KGHSH and CDR2 LQKENI. V lost 1 base, J lost 0 bases, and 11 bases lay in between. This CDR3 comprises 16 residues.

CDR3 nucleotide sequence: TGCGCCAGCAGTCAATCTCCCCCTTGCGGCAGGGGGCTTTGGGGCTACACCTTC. Its translation is CASSQSPPCGRGLWGYTF. The chain uses TRBV23-1 and TRBJ1-2, with TRBD1 matching 8 bases. TRBV23-1 is designated an ORF whose function remains uncertain. The CDR3 has 18 amino acids. The V gene end was trimmed by 0 bases and the J gene end by 8 bases; junction bases not matched to a gene: 17.

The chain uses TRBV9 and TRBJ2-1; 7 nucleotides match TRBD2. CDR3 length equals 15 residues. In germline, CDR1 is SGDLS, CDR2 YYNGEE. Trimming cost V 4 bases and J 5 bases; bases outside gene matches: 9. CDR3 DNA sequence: TGTGCCAGCAGCCCCCACCGGGAGGTCGACAATGAGCAGTTCTTC. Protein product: CASSPHREVDNEQFF. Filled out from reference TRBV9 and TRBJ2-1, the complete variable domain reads DSGVTQTPKHLITATGQRVTLRCSPRSGDLSVYWYQQSLDQGLQFLIQYYNGEERAKGNILERFSAQQFPDLHSELNLSSLELGDSALYFCASSPHREVDNEQFFGPGTRLTVL.

The CDR3 spells CASSFYLQAGGTYEQYF. Here the CDR3 DNA reads TGTGCCAGCAGTTTTTATCTACAAGCGGGAGGGACCTACGAGCAGTACTTC. The chain joins TRBV28 to TRBJ2-7; 10 nucleotides line up with TRBD2. CDR1 is MDHEN and CDR2 is SYDVKM in the germline V gene. The CDR3 length is 17 residues. Unmatched junction bases numbered 10, after V lost 3 bases and J lost 2 bases. Full variable domain (outside the CDR3, taken from reference TRBV28 and TRBJ2-7): DVKVTQSSRYLVKRTGEKVFLECVQDMDHENMFWYRQDPGLGLRLIYFSYDVKMKEKGDIPEGYSVSREKKERFSLILESASTNQTSMYLCASSFYLQAGGTYEQYFGPGTRLTVT.

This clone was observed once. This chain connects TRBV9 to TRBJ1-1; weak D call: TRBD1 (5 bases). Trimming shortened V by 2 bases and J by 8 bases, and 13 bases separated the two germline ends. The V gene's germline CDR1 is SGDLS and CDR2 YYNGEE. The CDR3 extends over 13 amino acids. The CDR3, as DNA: TGTGCCAGCAGCGTCCTAAATGGGGGGGAAGCTTTCTTT. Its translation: CASSVLNGGEAFF.

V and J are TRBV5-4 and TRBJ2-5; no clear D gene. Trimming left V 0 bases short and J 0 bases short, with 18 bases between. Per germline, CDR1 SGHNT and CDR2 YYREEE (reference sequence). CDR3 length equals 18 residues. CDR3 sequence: CASSLAMLVRNYQETQYF. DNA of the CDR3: TGTGCCAGCAGCTTGGCAATGTTGGTTCGTAACTACCAAGAGACCCAGTACTTC.

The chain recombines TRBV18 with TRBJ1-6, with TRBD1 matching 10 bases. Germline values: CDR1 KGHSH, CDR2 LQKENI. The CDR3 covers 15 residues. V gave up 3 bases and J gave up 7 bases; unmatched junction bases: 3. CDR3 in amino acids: CASSPLGQGNSPLHF. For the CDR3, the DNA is TGTGCCAGCTCACCTCTGGGACAGGGGAATTCACCCCTCCACTTT.

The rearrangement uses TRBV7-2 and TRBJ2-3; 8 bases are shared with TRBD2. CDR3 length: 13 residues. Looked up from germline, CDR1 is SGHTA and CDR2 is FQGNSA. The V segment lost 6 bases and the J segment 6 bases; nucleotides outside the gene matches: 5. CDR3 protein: CASSRGGADTQYF. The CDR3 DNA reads TGTGCCAGCAGTCGGGGGGGAGCGGATACGCAGTATTTT.

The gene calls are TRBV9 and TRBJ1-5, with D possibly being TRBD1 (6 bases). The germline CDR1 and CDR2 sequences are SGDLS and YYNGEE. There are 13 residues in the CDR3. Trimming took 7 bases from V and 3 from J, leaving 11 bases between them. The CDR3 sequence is CASSRDNNQPQHF. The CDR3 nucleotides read TGTGCCAGCTCCCGGGACAACAATCAGCCCCAGCATTTT.

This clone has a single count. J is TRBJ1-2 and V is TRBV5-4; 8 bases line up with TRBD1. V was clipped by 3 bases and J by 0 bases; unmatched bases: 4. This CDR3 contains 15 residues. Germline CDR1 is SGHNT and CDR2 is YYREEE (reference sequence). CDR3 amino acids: CASSSPQGANYGYTF. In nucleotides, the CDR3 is TGTGCCAGCAGCTCCCCACAGGGGGCTAACTATGGCTACACCTTC.

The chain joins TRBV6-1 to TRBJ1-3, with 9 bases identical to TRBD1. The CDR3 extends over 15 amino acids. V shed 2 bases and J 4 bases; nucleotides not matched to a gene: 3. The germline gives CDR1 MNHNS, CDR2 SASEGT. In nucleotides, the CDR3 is TGTGCCAGCAGTGAAACCGGACAGGGGGGAAACACCATATATTTT. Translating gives CASSETGQGGNTIYF.

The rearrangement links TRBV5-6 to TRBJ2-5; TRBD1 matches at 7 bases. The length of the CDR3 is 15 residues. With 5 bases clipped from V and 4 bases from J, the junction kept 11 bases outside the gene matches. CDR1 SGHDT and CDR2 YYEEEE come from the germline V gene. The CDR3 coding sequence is TGTGCCAGCAGAAATTCGGACAGGCCCATAGAGACCCAGTACTTC. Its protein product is CASRNSDRPIETQYF.

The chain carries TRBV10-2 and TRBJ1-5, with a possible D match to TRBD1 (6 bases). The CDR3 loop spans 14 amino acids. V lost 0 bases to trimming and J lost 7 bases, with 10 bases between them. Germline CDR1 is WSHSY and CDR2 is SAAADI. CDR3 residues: CASSESRGGQPQHF. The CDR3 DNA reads TGCGCCAGCAGTGAGTCGCGGGGGGGCCAGCCCCAGCATTTT.

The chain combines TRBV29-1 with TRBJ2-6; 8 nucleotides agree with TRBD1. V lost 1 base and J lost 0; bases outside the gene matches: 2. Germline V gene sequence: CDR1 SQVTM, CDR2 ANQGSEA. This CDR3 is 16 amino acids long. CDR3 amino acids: CSVEGQGSSGANVLTF. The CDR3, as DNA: TGCAGCGTTGAAGGACAGGGGAGCTCTGGGGCCAACGTCCTGACTTTC.

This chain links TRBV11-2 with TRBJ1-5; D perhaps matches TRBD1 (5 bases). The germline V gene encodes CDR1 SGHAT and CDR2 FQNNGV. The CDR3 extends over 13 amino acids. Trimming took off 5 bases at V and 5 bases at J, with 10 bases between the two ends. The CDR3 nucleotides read TGTGCCAGCAGCCCTCAAGGGGATCAGCCCCAGCATTTT. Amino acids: CASSPQGDQPQHF.

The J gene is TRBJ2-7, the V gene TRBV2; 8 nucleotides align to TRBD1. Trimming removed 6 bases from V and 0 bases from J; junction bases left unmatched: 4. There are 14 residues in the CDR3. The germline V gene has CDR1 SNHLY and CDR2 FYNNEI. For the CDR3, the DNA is TGTGCCAGCAGGGCGACAGGGGACTCCTACGAGCAGTACTTC. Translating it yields CASRATGDSYEQYF.

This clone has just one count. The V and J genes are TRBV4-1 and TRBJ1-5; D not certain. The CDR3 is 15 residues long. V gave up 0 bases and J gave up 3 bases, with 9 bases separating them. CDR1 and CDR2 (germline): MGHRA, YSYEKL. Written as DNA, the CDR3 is TGCGCCAGCAGCCAAGACGCAGTTATCAATCAGCCCCAGCATTTT. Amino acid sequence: CASSQDAVINQPQHF.

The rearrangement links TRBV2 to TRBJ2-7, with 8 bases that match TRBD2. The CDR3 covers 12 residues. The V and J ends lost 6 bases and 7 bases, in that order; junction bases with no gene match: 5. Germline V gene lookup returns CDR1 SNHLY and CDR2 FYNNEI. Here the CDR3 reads CASSGRASEQYF. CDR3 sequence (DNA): TGTGCCAGCAGCGGGAGGGCCAGTGAGCAGTACTTC.

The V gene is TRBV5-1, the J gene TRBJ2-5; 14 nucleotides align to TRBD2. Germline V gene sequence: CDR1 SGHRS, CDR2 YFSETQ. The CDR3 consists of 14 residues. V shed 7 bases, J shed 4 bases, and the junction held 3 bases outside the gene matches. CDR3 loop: CASGTSGSVETQYF. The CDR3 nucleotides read TGCGCCAGCGGGACTAGCGGGAGCGTAGAGACCCAGTACTTC. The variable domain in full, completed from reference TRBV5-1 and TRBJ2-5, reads KAGVTQTPRYLIKTRGQQVTLSCSPISGHRSVSWYQQTPGQGLQFLFEYFSETQRNKGNFPGRFSGRQFSNSRSEMNVSTLELGDSALYLCASGTSGSVETQYFGPGTRLLVL.

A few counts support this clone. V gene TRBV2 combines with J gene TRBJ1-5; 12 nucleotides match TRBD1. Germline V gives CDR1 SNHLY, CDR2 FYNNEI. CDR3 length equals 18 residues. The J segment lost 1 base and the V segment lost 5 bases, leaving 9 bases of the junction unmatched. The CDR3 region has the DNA TGTGCCAGCAGTCCTCCGGGACAGGGGGCGCAGAGCAATCAGCCCCAGCATTTT. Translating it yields CASSPPGQGAQSNQPQHF.

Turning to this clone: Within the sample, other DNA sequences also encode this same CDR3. The CDR3 DNA reads as TGTGCCAGCAGTGCTACTTTGAACACTGAAGCTTTCTTT. Its protein product is CASSATLNTEAFF. V is TRBV6-4 and J is TRBJ1-1; D unresolved. V was cut by 4 bases and J by 0 bases, with 6 bases left in between. CDR1 is MRHNA, CDR2 SNTAGT, per germline. The CDR3 consists of 13 residues.

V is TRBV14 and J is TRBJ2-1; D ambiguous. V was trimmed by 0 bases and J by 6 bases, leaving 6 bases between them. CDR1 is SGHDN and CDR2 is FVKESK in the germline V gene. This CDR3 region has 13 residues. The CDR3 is CASSQDLVNEQFF. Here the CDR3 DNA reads TGTGCCAGCAGCCAAGATTTAGTCAATGAGCAGTTCTTC.